This T cell receptor beta chain was captured by sequencing in a study of blood T cell repertoires in COVID-19 (dated by TCRdb to the early 2020s). Background for the entire study: Collaborator samples came from the United States, Italy and Spain and covered acute and convalescent phases of COVID-19. The material from the prospective study consisted of cDNA or gDNA derived from T cells, B-cell-depleted T cells, or PBMCs. Deeply sampled blood TCRbeta repertoires from subjects exposed to, actively infected with, or recovered from COVID-19 were included in the dataset. The repertoires were released in a freely available public database intended as a resource for research on the immune response to SARS-CoV-2. Samples were obtained from the ongoing ImmuneRACE study (first 160 participants) and from 1,000 to 1,500 subjects provided by 6 global collaborators. Sample metadata almost always included a de-identified subject ID, COVID-19 status, age in years and sex. Where available, HLA class I and class II types were taken from metadata supplied by the sample provider and were not determined by assay-based typing.

TCRbeta CDR3 regions were amplified from genomic DNA by means of the immunoSEQ Assay, a bias-controlled multiplex PCR. As for the authors' bioinformatics: Nucleated cell counts per sample were estimated from amplification of reference gene primers within the assay. Sequence reads were collapsed and filtered to measure the absolute abundance of every unique TCRbeta CDR3 rearrangement. For each sample, productive Simpson clonality was calculated as the square root of Simpson's diversity index over productive rearrangements. Drawn from immuneACCESS, this table holds only the in-frame rearrangements with V and J called that TCRdb kept. Clones are partly lost; checked studies trace under half to an unresolved V gene and leave the rest unexplained. That table furnishes V, J and clone size, whereas the DNA furnished D and trimming. In this sample the table shows roughly 250,000 clones, approximately 86% of which occur a single time. Roughly 1.6% of the sample is in the top ten clones.

Enrolling through a virtual design, the prospective study's participants ranged in age from roughly 18 to 95 years and lived across some 23 United States geographic areas. In the prospective study, participants were assigned to cohorts based on the clinical history participants reported in a screening survey and a study questionnaire. Recovered participants in ImmuneRACE Cohort 3 were defined as having two consecutive negative NP/OP PCR tests, clearance from a healthcare professional, or resolution of symptoms. In the prospective study, mobile phlebotomists collected whole blood, serum and a nasopharyngeal or oropharyngeal swab from each participant. Additional blood draws and questionnaires over an approximately two-month period could optionally be provided by prospective study participants. Before DNA extraction, prospective study blood samples were shipped either frozen or at room temperature.

Points on this clone: What this receptor recognizes is not known. Nothing much larger sits one base from this clone, and base qualities are not available.

What the study reported, not specific to this receptor: The amount of clinical and demographic metadata varied by source and participant and was provided uncurated.

The sequence was collected from a woman aged 45-65 years who had recovered from COVID-19. Sequenced: PBMCs or T cells enriched from blood (not recorded which).

Here is the DNA: TGTGCCAGCACCGGCCTTAGCGGGATTGCCGGGGAGCTGTTTTTT. Its protein reads: CASTGLSGIAGELFF. In this chain, TRBV2 is recombined with TRBJ2-2, and TRBD2 aligns with 8 junction nucleotides. The germline V gene gives CDR1 as SNHLY and CDR2 as FYNNEI. The CDR3 holds 15 amino acids from the cysteine to the phenylalanine. CDR3 DNA is the only sequence kept; it has 45 bases, read in frame from the first base. V and J are trimmed by 7 bases and 6 bases, and the gene matches miss 10 bases of the junction.